Listed below are T cell receptor beta chains from one sample, sequenced in a study of blood T cell repertoires in COVID-19. Clones were read by immunoSEQ multiplex PCR, and TCRdb kept only the in-frame ones, dropping some. This sample has 390,000 or so clones; just over 85% occur once, and the top ten carry approximately 1.5%. Sequenced: peripheral blood. The receptors stem from a young woman with active or convalescent COVID-19. CDR3s include the opening cysteine and the closing phenylalanine or tryptophan. A D gene is named only where the DNA matches it firmly. A row's size may be missing; if present it is once, few, many or a size class.

clone size | J gene | CDR3 length | D gene | V gene | CDR3 protein | CDR3 DNA
. | TRBJ1-1 | 14 | . | TRBV6-6 | CASTFGGGNTEAFF | TGTGCCAGCACCTTCGGGGGGGGGAACACTGAAGCTTTCTTT
. | TRBJ2-3 | 18 | TRBD2 | TRBV4-1 | CASSPRASGWASTDTQYF | TGCGCCAGCAGCCCCCGTGCTAGCGGTTGGGCTAGCACAGATACGCAGTATTTT
. | TRBJ2-5 | 17 | TRBD1 | TRBV7-8 | CASSPPPGTGVQETQYF | TGTGCCAGCAGCCCACCCCCCGGGACAGGGGTACAAGAGACCCAGTACTTC
. | TRBJ1-4 | 15 | TRBD1 | TRBV27 | CASSRYGTANEKLFF | TGTGCCAGCAGTCGCTACGGGACAGCAAATGAAAAACTGTTTTTT
. | TRBJ1-1 | 13 | TRBD1 | TRBV5-1 | CASSFTGGTEAFF | TGCGCCAGCAGCTTCACAGGGGGCACTGAAGCTTTCTTT
. | TRBJ1-2 | 14 | . | TRBV2 | CASSEQNRRYGYTF | TGTGCCAGCAGTGAACAAAACAGAAGGTATGGCTACACCTTC
. | TRBJ2-1 | 16 | . | TRBV6-5 | CASSYSSSASYNEQFF | TGTGCCAGCAGTTACTCGAGTAGCGCCTCCTACAATGAGCAGTTCTTC
. | TRBJ2-7 | 15 | TRBD1 | TRBV7-9 | CASSLGQGVTYEQYF | TGTGCCAGCAGCTTAGGACAGGGGGTGACCTACGAGCAGTACTTC
. | TRBJ2-7 | 17 | . | TRBV3-1/TRBV3-2 | CASSKEGQGLFRHEQYF | TGTGCCAGCAGCAAGGAAGGGCAGGGGCTCTTTCGCCACGAGCAGTACTTC
once | TRBJ2-5 | 16 | . | TRBV3-1/TRBV3-2 | CASSQDRDNPLETQYF | TGTGCCAGCAGCCAAGACCGGGATAACCCTTTGGAGACCCAGTACTTC
. | TRBJ2-7 | 15 | . | TRBV6-6 | CASSYGSGKNYEQYF | TGTGCCAGCAGTTACGGGTCGGGAAAGAACTACGAGCAGTACTTC
. | TRBJ1-2 | 14 | TRBD1 | TRBV5-4 | CASSLGGTGYGYTF | TGTGCCAGCAGCTTGGGAGGGACAGGCTATGGGTACACCTTC
. | TRBJ1-5 | 13 | . | TRBV6-6 | CASLEGVGQPQHF | TGTGCCAGCCTTGAGGGAGTTGGACAGCCCCAGCATTTT
few | TRBJ2-7 | 12 | TRBD1 | TRBV6-5 | CASRGQPQEQYF | TGTGCCAGCCGGGGACAGCCCCAAGAGCAGTACTTC
. | TRBJ1-2 | 12 | . | TRBV24-1 | CATSDEGTGYTF | TGTGCCACCAGTGATGAGGGTACTGGCTACACCTTC
. | TRBJ1-2 | 17 | TRBD1 | TRBV30 | CAWSIGQGALPIYGYTF | TGTGCCTGGAGTATTGGACAGGGGGCCCTGCCTATCTATGGCTACACCTTC
. | TRBJ2-7 | 14 | TRBD1 | TRBV19 | CASSATGGLYEQYF | TGTGCCAGTAGCGCTACAGGGGGACTGTACGAGCAGTACTTC
. | TRBJ1-1 | 14 | . | TRBV2 | CASAGTRMNTEAFF | TGTGCCAGCGCCGGGACAAGGATGAACACTGAAGCTTTCTTT
once | TRBJ2-5 | 15 | . | TRBV13 | CASKGLGGKQETQYF | TGTGCCAGCAAAGGCCTCGGCGGGAAGCAAGAGACCCAGTACTTC
. | TRBJ1-6 | 17 | TRBD1 | TRBV19 | CASSIRRDRGRNSPLHF | TGTGCCAGTAGTATTCGACGGGACAGGGGACGTAATTCACCCCTCCACTTT
. | TRBJ1-4 | 15 | TRBD1 | TRBV19 | CATNPGQAINEKLFF | TGTGCCACAAACCCCGGACAGGCTATTAATGAAAAACTGTTTTTT
. | TRBJ1-1 | 15 | . | TRBV6-2/TRBV6-3 | CASSYSFRGNTEAFF | TGTGCCAGCAGTTACTCCTTTCGGGGGAACACTGAAGCTTTCTTT
once | TRBJ1-1 | 16 | . | TRBV18 | CASSPPNRRENTEAFF | TGTGCCAGCTCACCCCCAAATAGACGGGAGAACACTGAAGCTTTCTTT
. | TRBJ2-7 | 15 | TRBD2 | TRBV7-8 | CASSFTGLAGHEQYF | TGTGCCAGCAGCTTCACGGGACTAGCGGGCCACGAGCAGTACTTC
few | TRBJ2-7 | 16 | TRBD2 | TRBV24-1 | CATSDLGGGIAYEQYF | TGTGCCACCAGTGATTTAGGCGGGGGGATAGCTTACGAGCAGTACTTC
. | TRBJ1-1 | 15 | . | TRBV6-2/TRBV6-3 | CASSVSLGMNTEAFF | TGTGCCAGCAGTGTGAGTTTGGGCATGAACACTGAAGCTTTCTTT
. | TRBJ1-1 | 13 | . | TRBV7-8 | CASSREGRAEAFF | TGTGCCAGCAGCCGGGAGGGGAGGGCTGAAGCTTTCTTT
. | TRBJ1-2 | 13 | . | TRBV10-1 | CASSLGTNYGYTF | TGCGCCAGCAGTCTGGGGACAAACTATGGCTACACCTTC
. | TRBJ2-1 | 18 | . | TRBV9 | CASSVDRGGPSSYNEQFF | TGTGCCAGCAGCGTAGACAGGGGGGGTCCCTCTTCCTACAATGAGCAGTTCTTC